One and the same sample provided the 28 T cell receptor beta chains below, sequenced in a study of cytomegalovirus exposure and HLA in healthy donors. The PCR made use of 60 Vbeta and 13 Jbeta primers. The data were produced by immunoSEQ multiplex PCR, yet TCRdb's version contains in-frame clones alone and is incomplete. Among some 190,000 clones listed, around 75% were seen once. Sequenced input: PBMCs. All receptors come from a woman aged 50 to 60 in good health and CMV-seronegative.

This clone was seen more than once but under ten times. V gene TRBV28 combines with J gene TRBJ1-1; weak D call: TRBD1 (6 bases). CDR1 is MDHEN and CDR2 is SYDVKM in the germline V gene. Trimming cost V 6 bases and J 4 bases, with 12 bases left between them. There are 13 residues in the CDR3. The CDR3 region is CASSKQGSTEAFF. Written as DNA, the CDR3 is TGTGCCAGCAGCAAACAGGGAAGCACTGAAGCTTTCTTT.

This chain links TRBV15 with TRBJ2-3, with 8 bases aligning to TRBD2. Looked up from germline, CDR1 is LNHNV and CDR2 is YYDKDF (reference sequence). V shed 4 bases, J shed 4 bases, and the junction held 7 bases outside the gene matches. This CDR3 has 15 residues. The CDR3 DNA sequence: TGTGCCACCAGCAAAGCGGGAGTGGGAGCAGATACGCAGTATTTT. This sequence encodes CATSKAGVGADTQYF.

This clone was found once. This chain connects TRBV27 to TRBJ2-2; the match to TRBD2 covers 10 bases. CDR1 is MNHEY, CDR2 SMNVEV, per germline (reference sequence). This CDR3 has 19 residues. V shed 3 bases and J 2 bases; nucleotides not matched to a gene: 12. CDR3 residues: CASSFLPSGSVLNTGELFF. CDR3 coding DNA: TGTGCCAGCAGTTTCCTCCCTAGCGGGAGCGTTTTAAACACCGGGGAGCTGTTTTTT.

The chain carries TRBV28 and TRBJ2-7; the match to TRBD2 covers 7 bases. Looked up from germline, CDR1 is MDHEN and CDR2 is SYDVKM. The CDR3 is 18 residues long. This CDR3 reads CATNTGGGSVSSRYEQYF. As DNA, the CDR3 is TGTGCAACGAATACTGGTGGCGGGAGCGTCTCCTCTCGATACGAGCAGTACTTC. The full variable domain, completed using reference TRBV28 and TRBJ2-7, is DVKVTQSSRYLVKRTGEKVFLECVQDMDHENMFWYRQDPGLGLRLIYFSYDVKMKEKGDIPEGYSVSREKKERFSLILESASTNQTSMYLCATNTGGGSVSSRYEQYFGPGTRLTVT.

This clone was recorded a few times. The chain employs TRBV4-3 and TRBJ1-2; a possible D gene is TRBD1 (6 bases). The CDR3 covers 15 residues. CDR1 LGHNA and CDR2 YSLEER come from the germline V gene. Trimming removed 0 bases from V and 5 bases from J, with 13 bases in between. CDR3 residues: CASSQDLTGWYGYTF. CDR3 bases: TGCGCCAGCAGCCAAGATCTCACAGGGTGGTATGGCTACACCTTC.

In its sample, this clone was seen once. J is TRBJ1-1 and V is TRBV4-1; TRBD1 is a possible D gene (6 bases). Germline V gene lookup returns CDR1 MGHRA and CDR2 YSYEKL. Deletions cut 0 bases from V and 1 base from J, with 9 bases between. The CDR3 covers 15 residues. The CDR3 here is CASSQDGGWNTEAFF. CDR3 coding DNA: TGCGCCAGCAGCCAAGATGGGGGCTGGAACACTGAAGCTTTCTTT.

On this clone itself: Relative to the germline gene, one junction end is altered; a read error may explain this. The CDR3 sequence is CASSHQRDRVIYGYPF. CDR3 DNA sequence: TGCGCCAGCAGCCATCAACGGGACAGGGTCATCTATGGCTACCCCTTC. The V gene is TRBV4-3, the J gene TRBJ1-2, with TRBD1 matching 9 bases. The CDR3 runs to 16 residues. Germline CDR1 LGHNA, CDR2 YSLEER.

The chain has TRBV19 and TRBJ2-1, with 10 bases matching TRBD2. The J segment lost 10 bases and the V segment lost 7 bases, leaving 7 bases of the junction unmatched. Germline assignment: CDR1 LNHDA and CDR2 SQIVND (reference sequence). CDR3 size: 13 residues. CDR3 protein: CASKASGSMEQFF. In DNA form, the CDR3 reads TGTGCCAGTAAGGCTAGCGGGAGTATGGAGCAGTTCTTC.

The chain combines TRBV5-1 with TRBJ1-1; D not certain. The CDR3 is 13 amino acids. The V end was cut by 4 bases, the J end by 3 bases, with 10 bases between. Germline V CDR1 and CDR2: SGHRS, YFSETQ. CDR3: CASSHAGDTEAFF. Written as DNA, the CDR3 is TGCGCCAGCAGCCACGCCGGGGACACTGAAGCTTTCTTT.

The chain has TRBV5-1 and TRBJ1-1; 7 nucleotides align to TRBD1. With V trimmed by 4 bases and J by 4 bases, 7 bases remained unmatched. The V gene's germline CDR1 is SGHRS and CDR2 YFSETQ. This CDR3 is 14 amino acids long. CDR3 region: CASSLGTEGTEAFF. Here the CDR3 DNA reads TGCGCCAGCAGCCTAGGGACAGAGGGCACTGAAGCTTTCTTT.

The CDR3 loop is CSVRVQTMNTEAFF. Here the CDR3 DNA reads TGCAGCGTGAGGGTACAGACCATGAACACTGAAGCTTTCTTT. The V and J genes are TRBV29-1 and TRBJ1-1; unclear D gene. The ends were cut back, 6 bases at V and 0 bases at J, with 14 bases in the middle. Germline CDR1 and CDR2: SQVTM and ANQGSEA. The CDR3 consists of 14 residues.

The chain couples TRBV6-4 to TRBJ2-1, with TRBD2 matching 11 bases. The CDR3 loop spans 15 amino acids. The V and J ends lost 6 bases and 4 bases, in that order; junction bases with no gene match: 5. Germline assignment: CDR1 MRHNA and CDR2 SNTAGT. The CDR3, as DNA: TGTGCCAGCAGCCTAGCGGGGGGAGGGTACAATGAGCAGTTCTTC. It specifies CASSLAGGGYNEQFF.

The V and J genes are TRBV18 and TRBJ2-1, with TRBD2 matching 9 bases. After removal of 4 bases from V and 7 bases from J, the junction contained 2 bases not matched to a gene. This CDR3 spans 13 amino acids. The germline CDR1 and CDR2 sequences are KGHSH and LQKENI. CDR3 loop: CASSRGLANEQFF. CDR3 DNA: TGTGCCAGCTCACGTGGACTAGCGAATGAGCAGTTCTTC.

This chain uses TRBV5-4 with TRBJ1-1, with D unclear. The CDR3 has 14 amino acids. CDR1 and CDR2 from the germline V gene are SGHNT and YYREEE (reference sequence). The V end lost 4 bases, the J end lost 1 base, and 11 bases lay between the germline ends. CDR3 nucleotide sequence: TGTGCCAGCAGCCCGAGGACTACGAACACTGAAGCTTTCTTT. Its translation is CASSPRTTNTEAFF.

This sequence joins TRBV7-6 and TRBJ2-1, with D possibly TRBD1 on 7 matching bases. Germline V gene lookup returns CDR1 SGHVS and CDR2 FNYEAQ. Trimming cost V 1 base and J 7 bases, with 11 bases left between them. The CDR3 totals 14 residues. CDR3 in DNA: TGTGCCAGCAGCTTAGTATCAGGGGGGAATGAGCAGTTCTTC. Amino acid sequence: CASSLVSGGNEQFF.

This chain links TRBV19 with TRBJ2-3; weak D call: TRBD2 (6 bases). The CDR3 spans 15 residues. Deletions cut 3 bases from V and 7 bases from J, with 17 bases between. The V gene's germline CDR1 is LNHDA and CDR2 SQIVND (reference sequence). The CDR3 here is CASSIAAGPDYTQYF. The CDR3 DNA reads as TGTGCCAGTAGTATCGCGGCGGGACCAGATTATACGCAGTATTTT.

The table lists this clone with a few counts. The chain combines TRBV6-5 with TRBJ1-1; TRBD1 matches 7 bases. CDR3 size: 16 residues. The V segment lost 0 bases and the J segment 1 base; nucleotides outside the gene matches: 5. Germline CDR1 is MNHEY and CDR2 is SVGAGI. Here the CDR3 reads CASSYSQQGKNTEAFF. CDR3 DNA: TGTGCCAGCAGTTACTCGCAACAGGGGAAGAACACTGAAGCTTTCTTT.

This chain's CDR3 is CASSYFSPLNQPQHF. The CDR3 coding sequence is TGTGCCAGCAGTTACTTCAGTCCCTTAAATCAGCCCCAGCATTTT. V is TRBV6-6 and J is TRBJ1-5, with D unresolved. The V gene lost 1 base and the J gene lost 4 bases, with 11 bases spanning the gap. The CDR3 totals 15 residues. CDR1 is MNHNY, CDR2 SVGAGI, per germline (reference sequence).

In DNA, the CDR3 is TGTGCCTGGAGTGATTTGGACAGGGGCCGTGAAGAGGGCTACACCTTC. Protein: CAWSDLDRGREEGYTF. V and J are TRBV30 and TRBJ1-2; 9 bases agree with TRBD1. V was pared by 1 base and J by 8 bases, with 14 bases of the junction left unmatched. The CDR3 contains 16 residues. Germline-derived CDR1 and CDR2 are GTSNPN and SVGIG (reference sequence).

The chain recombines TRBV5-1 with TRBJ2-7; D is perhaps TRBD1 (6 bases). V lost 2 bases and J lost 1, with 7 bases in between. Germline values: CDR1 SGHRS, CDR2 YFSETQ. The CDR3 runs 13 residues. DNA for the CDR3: TGCGCCAGCAGCTTCGGACAGTCCTACGAGCAGTACTTC. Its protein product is CASSFGQSYEQYF.

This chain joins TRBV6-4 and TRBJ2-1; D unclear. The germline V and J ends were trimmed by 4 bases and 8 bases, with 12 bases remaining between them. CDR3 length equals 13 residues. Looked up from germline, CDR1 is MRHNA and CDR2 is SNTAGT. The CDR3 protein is CASSASTRHEQFF. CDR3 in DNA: TGTGCCAGCAGTGCATCGACACGCCATGAGCAGTTCTTC.

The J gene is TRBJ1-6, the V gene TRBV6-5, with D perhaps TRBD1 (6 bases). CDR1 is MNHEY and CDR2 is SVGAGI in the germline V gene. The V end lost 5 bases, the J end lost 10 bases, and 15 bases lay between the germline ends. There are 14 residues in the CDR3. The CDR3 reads CASSRPGGGSPLHF. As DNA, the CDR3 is TGTGCCAGCAGTCGTCCGGGGGGCGGCTCACCCCTCCACTTT.

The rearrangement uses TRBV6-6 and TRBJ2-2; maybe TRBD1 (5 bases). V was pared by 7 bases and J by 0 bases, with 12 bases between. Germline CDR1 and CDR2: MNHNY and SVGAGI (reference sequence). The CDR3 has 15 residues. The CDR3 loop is CASIPDTANTGELFF. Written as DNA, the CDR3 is TGTGCCAGCATACCGGACACCGCGAACACCGGGGAGCTGTTTTTT.

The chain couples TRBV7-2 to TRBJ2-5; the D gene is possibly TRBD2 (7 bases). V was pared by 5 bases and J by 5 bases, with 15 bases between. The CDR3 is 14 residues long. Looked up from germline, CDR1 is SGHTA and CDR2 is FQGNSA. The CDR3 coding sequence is TGTGCCAGCAGCCTGGGGGGGGCAAGGGAGACCCAGTACTTC. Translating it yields CASSLGGARETQYF.

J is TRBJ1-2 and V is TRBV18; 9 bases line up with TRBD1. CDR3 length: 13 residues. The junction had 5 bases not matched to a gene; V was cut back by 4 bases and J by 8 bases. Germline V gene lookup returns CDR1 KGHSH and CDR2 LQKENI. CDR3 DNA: TGTGCCAGCTCACGAACAGGGGGCGACGGCTACACCTTC. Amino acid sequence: CASSRTGGDGYTF. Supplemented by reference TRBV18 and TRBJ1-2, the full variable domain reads NAGVMQNPRHLVRRRGQEARLRCSPMKGHSHVYWYRQLPEEGLKFMVYLQKENIIDESGMPKERFSAEFPKEGPSILRIQQVVRGDSAAYFCASSRTGGDGYTFGSGTRLTVV.

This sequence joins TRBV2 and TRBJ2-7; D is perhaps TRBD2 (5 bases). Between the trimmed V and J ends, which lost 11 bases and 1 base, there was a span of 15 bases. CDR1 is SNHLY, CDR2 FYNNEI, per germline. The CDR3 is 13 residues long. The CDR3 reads CAGRRSPSYEQYF. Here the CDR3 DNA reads TGTGCCGGGAGAAGGTCGCCTTCCTACGAGCAGTACTTC. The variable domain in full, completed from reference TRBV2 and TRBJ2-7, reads EPEVTQTPSHQVTQMGQEVILRCVPISNHLYFYWYRQILGQKVEFLVSFYNNEISEKSEIFDDQFSVERPDGSNFTLKIRSTKLEDSAMYFCAGRRSPSYEQYFGPGTRLTVT.

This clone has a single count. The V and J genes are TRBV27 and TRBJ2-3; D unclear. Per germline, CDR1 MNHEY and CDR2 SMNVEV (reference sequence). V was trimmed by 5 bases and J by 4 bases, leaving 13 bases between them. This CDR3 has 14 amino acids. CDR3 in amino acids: CASSLLAPPDTQYF. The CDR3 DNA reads TGTGCCAGCAGTCTTTTGGCCCCCCCAGATACGCAGTATTTT.

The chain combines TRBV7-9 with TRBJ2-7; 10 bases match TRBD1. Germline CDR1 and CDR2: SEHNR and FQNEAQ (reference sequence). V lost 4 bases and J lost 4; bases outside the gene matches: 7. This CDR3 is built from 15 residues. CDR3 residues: CASSSDRGVEYEQYF. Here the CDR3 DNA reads TGTGCCAGCAGCTCGGACAGGGGGGTTGAATACGAGCAGTACTTC.